This is a list of T cell receptor beta chains from one sample in a study of control samples from healthy donors and cancer patients. Some clones are missing from TCRdb's copy, which holds only in-frame ones; the method was immunoSEQ multiplex PCR. Found here are 110,000 to 150,000 clones, roughly 89% of them singletons; the top ten hold less than 8.5%. The material sequenced was blood. These receptors were collected from a man aged 18 to 30 in good health. Both conserved end residues are part of each CDR3. A D gene is named only where the DNA matches it firmly. Rows may omit the clone size; those that give it use once, few, many or a size class.

j_gene: TRBJ1-5
v_gene: TRBV19
len: 15
abundance: few
d_gene: .
CDR3nt: TGTGCCAGTAGTATTCTACGGGGGAGCAATCAGCCCCAGCATTTT
CDR3aa: CASSILRGSNQPQHF

j_gene: TRBJ2-3
v_gene: TRBV11-1
len: 14
abundance: .
d_gene: TRBD2
CDR3nt: TGTGCCAGCAGCCGACTAGCGTACACAGATACGCAGTATTTT
CDR3aa: CASSRLAYTDTQYF

j_gene: TRBJ1-3
v_gene: TRBV10-3
len: 16
abundance: .
d_gene: .
CDR3nt: TGTGCCATCAGTGAAGGGCAGCCGAGCTCTGGAAACACCATATATTTT
CDR3aa: CAISEGQPSSGNTIYF

j_gene: TRBJ1-2
v_gene: TRBV18
len: 14
abundance: .
d_gene: .
CDR3nt: TGTGCCAGCTCACCCGAAGCGGCAGGGGATGGCTACACCTTC
CDR3aa: CASSPEAAGDGYTF

j_gene: TRBJ1-3
v_gene: TRBV9
len: 15
abundance: .
d_gene: .
CDR3nt: TGTGCCAGCAGCCGGTCCCCCTGGGGTGGAAACACCATATATTTT
CDR3aa: CASSRSPWGGNTIYF

j_gene: TRBJ2-7
v_gene: TRBV9
len: 15
abundance: .
d_gene: TRBD1
CDR3nt: TGTGCCAGCAGCAAAGCCTCCGGGACAGGGGTCGAGCAGTACTTC
CDR3aa: CASSKASGTGVEQYF

j_gene: TRBJ1-1
v_gene: TRBV5-5
len: 14
abundance: .
d_gene: TRBD1
CDR3nt: TGTGCCAGCAGCTTAGGACAGGGTGGCACTGAAGCTTTCTTT
CDR3aa: CASSLGQGGTEAFF

j_gene: TRBJ2-5
v_gene: TRBV6-5
len: 12
abundance: few
d_gene: .
CDR3nt: TGTGCCAGCAGCCTATGGGAAGAGACCCAGTACTTC
CDR3aa: CASSLWEETQYF

j_gene: TRBJ1-2
v_gene: TRBV7-9
len: 14
abundance: .
d_gene: .
CDR3nt: TGTGCCAGCAGCTCCTTACAGGGAAACTATGGCTACACCTTC
CDR3aa: CASSSLQGNYGYTF

j_gene: TRBJ2-5
v_gene: TRBV6-5
len: 16
abundance: .
d_gene: .
CDR3nt: TGTGCCAGCAGTTACTTTCAACACAGGGCAGACGAGACCCAGTACTTC
CDR3aa: CASSYFQHRADETQYF

j_gene: TRBJ1-2
v_gene: TRBV7-9
len: 14
abundance: .
d_gene: .
CDR3nt: TGTGCCAGCAGCTTAGATTCGCGCACATATGGCTACACCTTC
CDR3aa: CASSLDSRTYGYTF

j_gene: TRBJ1-1
v_gene: TRBV6-5
len: 13
abundance: once
d_gene: .
CDR3nt: TGTGCCAGCAGCGAGCGGGCCGGGACTGAAGCTTTCTTT
CDR3aa: CASSERAGTEAFF

j_gene: TRBJ1-4
v_gene: TRBV7-9
len: 13
abundance: .
d_gene: TRBD1
CDR3nt: TGTGCCAGCAGCCGTGGGACAGCTGACAAACTGTTTTTT
CDR3aa: CASSRGTADKLFF

j_gene: TRBJ1-2
v_gene: TRBV28
len: 13
abundance: .
d_gene: .
CDR3nt: TGTGCCAGCAGTATACAGGGAAACTATGGCTACACCTTC
CDR3aa: CASSIQGNYGYTF

j_gene: TRBJ2-7
v_gene: TRBV5-1
len: 14
abundance: once
d_gene: .
CDR3nt: TGCGCCAGCAGCCCGGGCGGCAGCTCCTACGAGCAGTACTTC
CDR3aa: CASSPGGSSYEQYF

j_gene: TRBJ2-3
v_gene: TRBV5-4
len: 14
abundance: .
d_gene: .
CDR3nt: TGTGCCAGCAGCTTGTGGCGGGGATCAGATACGCAGTATTTT
CDR3aa: CASSLWRGSDTQYF

j_gene: TRBJ2-2
v_gene: TRBV10-1
len: 14
abundance: .
d_gene: TRBD1
CDR3nt: TGCGCCAGACCGGACAGGGGAGTAACCGGGGAGCTGTTTTTT
CDR3aa: CARPDRGVTGELFF